The clone carrying this T cell receptor (beta chain) came up many times. J was trimmed by 5 bases and V by 5 bases; bases with no gene match: 8. This CDR3 has 15 amino acids. Germline CDR1 reads DFQATT; CDR2 reads SNEGSKA (reference sequence). Regions amplified from RNA transcripts were the TCR beta CDR3 regions. The TCR CDR3 was amplified in a first-round RT-PCR using the HTBI primer set. TCRdb redid the calling of the multiplex PCR reads with MiXCR, one entry per CDR3 protein. The sample records some 720,000 distinct CDR3 sequences, about 15% being singletons. The data belong to a study of T cells in Graves' hyperthyroidism and ophthalmopathy.

This TCR was sampled from a man aged 18-30 years with Graves' hyperthyroidism. V usage is TRBV20-1 and J usage is TRBJ2-7; TRBD2 aligns across 14 bases. The sample consisted of blood. CDR3 protein: CSAGTGLAGADEQYF. The CDR3 DNA is TGCAGTGCTGGTACGGGACTAGCGGGAGCTGACGAGCAGTACTTC.